Listed here is a single TCR beta chain. This sample was taken from a study of CD8 T cells in Susac syndrome. Germline assignment: CDR1 SNHLY and CDR2 FYNNEI. V lost 7 bases, J lost 0 bases, and 12 bases stayed unmatched. This CDR3 is 17 amino acids long. The multiple sclerosis controls consisted of treatment-naive patients with relapsing-remitting disease, either stable or active. An amount of RNA that ranged from about 0.45 to 1 ug was reverse transcribed with random hexamers. TCRdb reanalysed the immunoSEQ multiplex PCR reads using MiXCR and keeps one entry per CDR3 protein. The data contain 150,000 to 200,000 distinct CDR3 sequences, roughly 95% of them seen just once; the ten biggest clones take up 0.15% to 0.2%.

Sequencing used CD8+ T cells from PBMCs. This sequence originates from a human donor with multiple sclerosis. V and J are TRBV2 and TRBJ2-7; 10 nucleotides match TRBD2. The CDR3 loop is CASKSSSGSWDSYEQYF. Here the CDR3 DNA reads TGTGCCAGCAAATCGTCTAGCGGGAGCTGGGACTCCTACGAGCAGTACTTC.